Shown below are 4 T cell receptor beta chains from a single sample sequenced in a study of T cell responses to AZD1222 COVID-19 vaccine. Libraries were prepared by immunoSEQ multiplex PCR; TCRdb keeps only in-frame clonotypes and omits some of them. Among some 25,000 clones listed, approximately 86% were seen once. This specimen was peripheral blood, taken 28 days after the second AZD1222 dose. The receptor set was obtained from an adult who received the AZD1222 COVID-19 vaccine.

The CDR3 sequence is CASSLEATGTSPLHF. The DNA for the CDR3 is TGCGCCAGCAGCTTGGAGGCGACAGGGACTTCACCCCTCCACTTT. The J gene is TRBJ1-6, the V gene TRBV5-1; 7 nucleotides line up with TRBD1. Germline CDR1 reads SGHRS; CDR2 reads YFSETQ. The CDR3 is 15 residues long. Trimming removed 0 bases from V and 9 bases from J; junction bases left unmatched: 6. The full variable domain, its missing parts supplied by reference TRBV5-1 and TRBJ1-6, is KAGVTQTPRYLIKTRGQQVTLSCSPISGHRSVSWYQQTPGQGLQFLFEYFSETQRNKGNFPGRFSGRQFSNSRSEMNVSTLELGDSALYLCASSLEATGTSPLHFGNGTRLTVT.

This clone has only a few counts. V gene TRBV3-1 (or the pseudogene TRBV3-2) combines with J gene TRBJ1-5; D ambiguous. This CDR3 is 14 amino acids long. Per the germline V gene, CDR1 is LGHDT and CDR2 is YNNKEL (reference sequence). V gave up 2 bases and J gave up 4 bases, with 9 bases separating them. In DNA, the CDR3 is TGTGCCAGCAGCCAAATGGTCGGGAATCAGCCCCAGCATTTT. The encoded protein is CASSQMVGNQPQHF.

The chain is built from TRBV5-6 and TRBJ1-2; 7 positions agree with TRBD1. CDR3 size: 14 residues. The germline gives CDR1 SGHDT, CDR2 YYEEEE. Losses at the gene ends were 0 bases for V and 2 bases for J; bases not matched to a gene: 1. The CDR3 reads CASSLVGQNYGYTF. The CDR3 DNA follows: TGTGCCAGCAGCTTGGTGGGACAGAACTATGGCTACACCTTC.

The chain couples TRBV5-1 to TRBJ2-2, with D uncertain. V lost 4 bases and J 6 bases, leaving 19 bases between the germline ends. Germline CDR1 SGHRS, CDR2 YFSETQ. This CDR3 is built from 16 residues. The DNA of the CDR3 is TGCGCCAGCAGCACGTTAGGCCCCATCATCCCCGGGGAGCTGTTTTTT. Protein: CASSTLGPIIPGELFF.